This TCR beta chain was obtained from a study of CXCR3-negative and CXCR3-positive naive CD8 T cells. In triplicate, each CD8+ T cell subset was sorted at roughly 330,000 cells per replicate. Naive CD8+ T cells were CD45RO-CCR7+CD27+CD95-. Findings of the study overall: A higher hydrophobicity marked the TRB CDR3s of CXCR3-positive naive cells versus CXCR3-negative naive cells.

Each TRB cDNA library was prepared by 5' RACE (with UMI labels). TCRdb derives one entry per CDR3 protein from the 5' RACE reads, leaving out DNA. The sample totals about 150,000 distinct CDR3 sequences. The CDR3 is 14 residues long. Germline lookup yields CDR1 LGHNA and CDR2 YSLEER. Turning to this clonotype: Its target is not known.

The sample taken for sequencing was naive CXCR3+ CD8+ T cells from blood. Stated subset: CD45RO-CCR7+CD27+CD95- naive CD8+ T cells expressing CXCR3 (TNR3+). This TCR came from a human donor in good health. Some clones in this sample may be carry-over from other donors' samples. The chain has TRBV4-3 and TRBJ1-5. CDR3 protein: CASSQDGLDRPQHF.